This T cell receptor (beta chain) derives from a study of blood T cell repertoires in COVID-19. Germline CDR1 LNHDA, CDR2 SQIVND (reference sequence). J lost 1 base, V lost 5 bases, and 2 bases had no gene match. CDR3 size: 14 residues. Per the original data handling: Reference gene primer amplification gave estimated nucleated cell counts. Repertoires were generated with immunoSEQ multiplex PCR, while TCRdb's copy carries only in-frame clones and drops some. V, J and clone size were drawn from that table, and D and trimming were deduced from the DNA. The profile shows approximately 240,000 clones, roughly nine tenths of them singletons.

The rearrangement links TRBV19 to TRBJ1-5; 7 nucleotides match TRBD1. The sample taken for sequencing was PBMCs or T cells enriched from blood (not recorded which). This TCR was recovered from a woman aged 50 to 60 in a cohort exposed to, infected with or recovered from COVID-19 (not recorded which). The CDR3 sequence is CASSGRGSNQPQHF. The DNA for the CDR3 is TGTGCCAGTAGTGGCAGGGGGAGCAATCAGCCCCAGCATTTT. The full variable domain, its missing parts supplied by reference TRBV19 and TRBJ1-5, is DGGITQSPKYLFRKEGQNVTLSCEQNLNHDAMYWYRQDPGQGLRLIYYSQIVNDFQKGDIAEGYSVSREKKESFPLTVTSAQKNPTAFYLCASSGRGSNQPQHFGDGTRLSIL.